This TCR beta chain was identified in a study of T-cell memory formation after mild COVID-19. From the 5' RACE reads, TCRdb called clonotypes with MiXCR, one entry per CDR3 protein. The sample lists around 510,000 distinct CDR3 sequences; about 20% were seen once. This CDR3 is built from 13 residues. V was shortened by 0 bases and J by 4 bases, with 6 bases between the two germline ends. The V gene's germline CDR1 is LGHDT and CDR2 YNNKEL (reference sequence). This sequence was found in an adult woman who had mild COVID-19 (a few samples of this study predate the infection). Cell type and time point are not known. The sample comprised PBMCs or a T cell subset sorted from them (not recorded which). This sequence joins TRBV3-1 and TRBJ1-2; no clear D. CDR3 sequence reads: CASSQESTYGYTF. The CDR3 region has the DNA TGTGCCAGCAGCCAAGAGTCCACCTATGGCTACACCTTC.